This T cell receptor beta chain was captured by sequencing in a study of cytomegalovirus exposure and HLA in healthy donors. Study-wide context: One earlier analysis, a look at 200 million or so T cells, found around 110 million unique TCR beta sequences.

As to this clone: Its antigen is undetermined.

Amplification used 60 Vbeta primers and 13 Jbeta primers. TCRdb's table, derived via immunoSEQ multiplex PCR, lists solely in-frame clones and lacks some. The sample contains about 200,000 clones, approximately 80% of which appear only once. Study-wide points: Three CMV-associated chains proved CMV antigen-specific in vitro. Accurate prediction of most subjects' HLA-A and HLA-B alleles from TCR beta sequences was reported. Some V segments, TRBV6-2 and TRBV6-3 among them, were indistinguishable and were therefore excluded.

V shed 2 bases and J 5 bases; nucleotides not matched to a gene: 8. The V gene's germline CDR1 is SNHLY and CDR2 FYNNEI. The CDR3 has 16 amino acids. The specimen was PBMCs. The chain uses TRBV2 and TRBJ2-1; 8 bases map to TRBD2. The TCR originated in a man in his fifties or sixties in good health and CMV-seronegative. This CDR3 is CASSERASGRNNEQFF. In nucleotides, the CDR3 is TGTGCCAGCAGTGAAAGGGCTAGCGGGCGCAACAATGAGCAGTTCTTC.